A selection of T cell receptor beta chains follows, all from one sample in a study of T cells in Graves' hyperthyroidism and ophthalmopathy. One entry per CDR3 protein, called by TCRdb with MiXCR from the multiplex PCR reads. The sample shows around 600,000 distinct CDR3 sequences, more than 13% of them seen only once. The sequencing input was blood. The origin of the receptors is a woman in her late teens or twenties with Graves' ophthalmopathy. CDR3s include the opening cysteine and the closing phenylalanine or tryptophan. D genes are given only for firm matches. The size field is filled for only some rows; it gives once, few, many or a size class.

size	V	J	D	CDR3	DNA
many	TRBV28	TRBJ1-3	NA	CASSMEPDAGNTIYF	TGTGCCAGCAGTATGGAACCCGACGCTGGAAACACCATATATTTT
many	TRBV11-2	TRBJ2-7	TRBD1	CASSTQGFRYEQYF	TGTGCCAGCAGCACACAGGGGTTTCGCTACGAGCAGTACTTC
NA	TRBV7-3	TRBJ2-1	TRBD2	CASSPGLAGGPSEQFF	TGTGCCAGCAGCCCCGGGCTAGCGGGAGGCCCGTCGGAGCAGTTCTTC
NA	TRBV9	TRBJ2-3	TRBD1	CASSVTGAKPDTQYF	TGTGCCAGCAGCGTGACAGGGGCCAAACCAGATACGCAGTATTTT
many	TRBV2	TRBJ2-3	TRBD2	CASRVGTSGTDTQYF	TGTGCCAGCAGGGTGGGGACTAGCGGCACAGATACGCAGTATTTT
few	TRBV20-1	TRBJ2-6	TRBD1	CSASRQGAGANVLTF	TGCAGTGCTTCACGACAGGGCGCAGGGGCCAACGTCCTGACTTTC
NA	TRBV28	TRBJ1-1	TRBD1	CASNPGTVNTEAFF	TGTGCCAGTAACCCCGGGACAGTGAACACTGAAGCTTTCTTT
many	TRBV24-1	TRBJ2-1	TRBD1	CATSDPTRATGVNEQFF	TGTGCCACCAGTGATCCAACCCGTGCGACAGGGGTCAATGAGCAGTTCTTC
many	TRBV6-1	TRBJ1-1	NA	CASSVRGTEAFF	TGTGCCAGCAGCGTAAGAGGCACTGAAGCTTTCTTT
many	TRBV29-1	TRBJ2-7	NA	CSVPGQGNTYEQYF	TGCAGCGTCCCAGGCCAGGGGAACACCTACGAGCAGTACTTC
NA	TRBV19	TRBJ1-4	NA	CASSIGVTNEKLFF	TGTGCCAGTAGTATAGGAGTGACTAATGAAAAACTGTTTTTT
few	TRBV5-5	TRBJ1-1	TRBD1	CASSLQGTGGGTEAFF	TGTGCCAGCAGCTTGCAAGGGACAGGGGGCGGCACTGAAGCTTTCTTT
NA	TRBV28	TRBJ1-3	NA	CASSWYRVAGNTTYF	TGTGCCAGCAGTTGGTACAGGGTCGCCGGAAACACCACATATTTT
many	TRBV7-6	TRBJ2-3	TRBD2	CASSSRLASRSTDTQYF	TGTGCCAGCAGCTCGCGACTAGCGTCTCGTAGCACAGATACGCAGTATTTT
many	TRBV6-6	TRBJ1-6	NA	CASSYQGQYNSPLHF	TGTGCCAGCAGTTACCAAGGACAGTATAATTCACCCCTCCACTTT
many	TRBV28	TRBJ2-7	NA	CASREDYHYEQYF	TGTGCCAGCAGGGAGGACTACCACTACGAGCAGTACTTC
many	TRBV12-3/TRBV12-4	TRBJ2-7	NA	CASSLTLYEQYF	TGTGCCAGCAGCTTAACCCTCTACGAGCAGTACTTC
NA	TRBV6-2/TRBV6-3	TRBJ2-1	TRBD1	CASSYMRTGDEQFF	TGTGCCAGCAGTTACATGCGGACAGGGGATGAGCAGTTCTTC
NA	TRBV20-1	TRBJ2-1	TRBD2	CSARDQFLAGEFF	TGCAGTGCTAGAGATCAGTTCCTAGCGGGAGAGTTCTTC
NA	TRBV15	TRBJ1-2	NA	CATSRDGGVYGYTF	TGTGCCACCAGCAGAGATGGCGGGGTCTATGGCTACACCTTC
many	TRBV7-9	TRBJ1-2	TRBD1	CASSGRQGAVLNYGYTF	TGTGCCAGCAGCGGACGACAGGGGGCCGTTTTAAACTATGGCTACACCTTC
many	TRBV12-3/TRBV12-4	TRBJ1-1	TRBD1	CASTHPDRDTEAFF	TGTGCCAGCACCCACCCCGACAGGGACACTGAAGCTTTCTTT
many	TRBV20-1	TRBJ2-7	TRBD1	CSARERQGTSYEQYF	TGCAGTGCTAGAGAGCGACAGGGCACCTCCTACGAGCAGTACTTC
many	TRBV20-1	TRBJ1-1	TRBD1	CSARTGEFRNTEAFF	TGCAGTGCTAGGACAGGGGAGTTTCGGAACACTGAAGCTTTCTTT
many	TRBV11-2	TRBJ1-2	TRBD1	CASSLSPGQTIPNGYTF	TGTGCCAGCAGCTTATCCCCGGGACAGACGATCCCAAATGGCTACACCTTC
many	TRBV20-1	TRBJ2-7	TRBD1	CSAGRTGLNEQYF	TGCAGTGCGGGACGGACAGGGCTTAACGAGCAGTACTTC
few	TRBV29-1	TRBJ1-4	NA	CSARRGRGEKLFF	TGCAGCGCCCGGAGGGGGAGGGGCGAAAAACTGTTTTTT
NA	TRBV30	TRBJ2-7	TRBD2	CAWSPTLAGSYEQYF	TGTGCCTGGAGCCCAACACTAGCGGGATCCTACGAGCAGTACTTC
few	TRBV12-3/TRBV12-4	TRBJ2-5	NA	CASRQTSEEAQYF	TGTGCCAGCAGGCAAACTAGTGAGGAGGCCCAGTACTTC